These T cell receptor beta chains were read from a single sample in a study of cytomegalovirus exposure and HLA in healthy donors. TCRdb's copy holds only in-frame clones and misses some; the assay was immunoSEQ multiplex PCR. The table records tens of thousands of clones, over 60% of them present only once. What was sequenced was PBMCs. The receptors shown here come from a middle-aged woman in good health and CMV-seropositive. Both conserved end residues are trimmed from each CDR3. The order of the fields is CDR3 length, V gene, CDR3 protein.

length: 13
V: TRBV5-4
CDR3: ASSSRQGANNEQF

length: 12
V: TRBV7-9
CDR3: ASSQSTGGYEQY

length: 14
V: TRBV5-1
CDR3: ASSLMAGQTNTEAF

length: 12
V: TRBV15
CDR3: ATTPTASNEKLF

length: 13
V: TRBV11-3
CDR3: ASSPSSGSFNEQF

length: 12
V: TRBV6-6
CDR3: ASSFGPPYNEQF

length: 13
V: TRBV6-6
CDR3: ASSLDGVGGSPLH

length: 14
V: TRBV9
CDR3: ASSGDDGDPNNEQF

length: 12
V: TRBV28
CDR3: ASSFSGGGNTIY

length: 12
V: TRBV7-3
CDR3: ASSPGSGRGEQY

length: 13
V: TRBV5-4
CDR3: ASSSTGNSYNEQF

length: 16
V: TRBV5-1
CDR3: ASSLAGSGGTRNTEAF

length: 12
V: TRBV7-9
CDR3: ASSSGTNSYEQY